A selection of T cell receptor beta chains follows, all from one sample in a study of cytomegalovirus exposure and HLA in healthy donors. This table comes from immunoSEQ multiplex PCR, and its TCRdb copy is limited to in-frame clones, with some not included. The table lists under 85,000 clones, 60% to 70% of them singletons. Material for sequencing was PBMCs. The receptors here all came from a man in his forties in good health and CMV-seropositive. Each CDR3 is given without its conserved first and last residue. Each record gives: J gene, V gene, CDR3 protein.

J: TRBJ2-1
V: TRBV10-3
CDR3: AIIMTGADEQF

J: TRBJ1-3
V: TRBV6-5
CDR3: ASSPQGVPGNTIY

J: TRBJ1-2
V: TRBV4-1
CDR3: ASSPDRALWVYGYT

J: TRBJ2-1
V: TRBV9
CDR3: ASTPTSGRFHEQF

J: TRBJ1-2
V: TRBV27
CDR3: ASSSSRAMAWGYT

J: TRBJ2-2
V: TRBV4-2
CDR3: ASSQELPSRTGELF

J: TRBJ2-5
V: TRBV2
CDR3: ASSAGGYQETQY

J: TRBJ2-1
V: TRBV7-9
CDR3: ASSLAGVPDNEQF

J: TRBJ2-3
V: TRBV2
CDR3: ASGDLAVSTDTQY

J: TRBJ2-7
V: TRBV19
CDR3: ASSKTSGGTNEQY

J: TRBJ2-5
V: TRBV7-9
CDR3: ASTPGLAVETQY

J: TRBJ2-2
V: TRBV6-4
CDR3: ASSVGLEGTGELF

J: TRBJ2-1
V: TRBV5-4
CDR3: ASTISGRPYNEQF

J: TRBJ1-6
V: TRBV9
CDR3: ASSVVEGGIGQGSPLH

J: TRBJ2-3
V: TRBV4-1
CDR3: ASSPSVLQGGFDTQY

J: TRBJ2-1
V: TRBV6-4
CDR3: ASSDPGLALNEQF

J: TRBJ2-3
V: TRBV19
CDR3: ASSPRQDTQY

J: TRBJ1-2
V: TRBV5-6
CDR3: ASRPQGNTGVGYT